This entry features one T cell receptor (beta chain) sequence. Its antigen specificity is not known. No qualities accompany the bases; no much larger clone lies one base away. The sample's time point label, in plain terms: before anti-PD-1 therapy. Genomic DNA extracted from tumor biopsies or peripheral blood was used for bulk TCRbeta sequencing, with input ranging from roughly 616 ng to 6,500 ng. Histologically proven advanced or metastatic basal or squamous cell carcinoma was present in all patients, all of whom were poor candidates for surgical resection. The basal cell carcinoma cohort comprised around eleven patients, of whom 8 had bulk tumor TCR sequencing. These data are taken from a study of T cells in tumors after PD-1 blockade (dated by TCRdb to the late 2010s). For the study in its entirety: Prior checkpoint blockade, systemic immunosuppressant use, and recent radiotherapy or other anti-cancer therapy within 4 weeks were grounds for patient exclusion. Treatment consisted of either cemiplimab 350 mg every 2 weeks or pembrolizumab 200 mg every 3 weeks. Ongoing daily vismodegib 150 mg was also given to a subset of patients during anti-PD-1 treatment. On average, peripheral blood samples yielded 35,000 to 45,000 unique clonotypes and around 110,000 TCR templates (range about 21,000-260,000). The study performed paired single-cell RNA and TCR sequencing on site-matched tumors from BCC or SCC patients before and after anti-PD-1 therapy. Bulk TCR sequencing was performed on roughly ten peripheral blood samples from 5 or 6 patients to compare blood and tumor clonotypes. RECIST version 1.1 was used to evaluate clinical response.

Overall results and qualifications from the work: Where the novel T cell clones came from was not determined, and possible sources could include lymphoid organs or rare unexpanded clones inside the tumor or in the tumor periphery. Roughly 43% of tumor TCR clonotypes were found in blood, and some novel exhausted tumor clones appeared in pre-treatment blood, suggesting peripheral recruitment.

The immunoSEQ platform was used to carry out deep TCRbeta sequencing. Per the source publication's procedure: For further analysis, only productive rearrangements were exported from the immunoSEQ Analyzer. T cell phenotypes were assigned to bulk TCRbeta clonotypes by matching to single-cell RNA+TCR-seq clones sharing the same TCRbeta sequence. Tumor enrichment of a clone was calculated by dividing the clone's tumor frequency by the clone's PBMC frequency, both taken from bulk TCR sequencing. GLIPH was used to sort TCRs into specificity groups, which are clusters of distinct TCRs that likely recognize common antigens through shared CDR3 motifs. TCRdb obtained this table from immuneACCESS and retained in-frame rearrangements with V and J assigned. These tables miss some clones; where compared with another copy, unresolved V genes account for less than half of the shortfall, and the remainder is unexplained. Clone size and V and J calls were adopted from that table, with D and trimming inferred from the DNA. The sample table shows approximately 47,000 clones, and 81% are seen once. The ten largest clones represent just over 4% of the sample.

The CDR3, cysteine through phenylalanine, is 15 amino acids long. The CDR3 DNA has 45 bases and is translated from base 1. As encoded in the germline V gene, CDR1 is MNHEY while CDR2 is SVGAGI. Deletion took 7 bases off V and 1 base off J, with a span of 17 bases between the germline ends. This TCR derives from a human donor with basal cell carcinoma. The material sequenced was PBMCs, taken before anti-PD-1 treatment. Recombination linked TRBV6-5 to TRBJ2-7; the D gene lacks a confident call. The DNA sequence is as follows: TGTGCCAGCACCGCCCCGACTTCTAAGTCCTACGAGCAGTACTTC. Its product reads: CASTAPTSKSYEQYF.